This T cell receptor beta chain came from a study of cytomegalovirus exposure and HLA in healthy donors. Findings of the study overall: CMV serostatus alone was available as immune exposure information.

Primers included in the PCR were 60 Vbeta and 13 Jbeta primers. Some clones are missing from TCRdb's copy, which holds only in-frame ones; the method was immunoSEQ multiplex PCR. This sample has roughly 110,000 clones; roughly 72% occur once, and the top ten carry 7.8%. To note about this clone: Its antigen remains unidentified.

Germline trimming cut 6 bases from V and 4 bases from J; bases unmatched to any gene: 8. Per germline, CDR1 MDHEN and CDR2 SYDVKM. This CDR3 has 14 residues. The receptor was derived from a man aged 25-40 years in good health and CMV-seronegative. The gene calls are TRBV28 and TRBJ1-2; 7 bases match TRBD1. The source material was PBMCs. The CDR3 here is CASSRQGLSYGYTF. The CDR3, as DNA: TGTGCCAGCAGCAGACAGGGACTTTCCTATGGCTACACCTTC.